The entry that follows covers one T cell receptor beta chain sequence. This specimen belongs to a study of T cell changes during pregnancy in multiple sclerosis. The data were produced by immunoSEQ multiplex PCR, yet TCRdb's version contains in-frame clones alone and is incomplete. The table lists around 29,000 clones, roughly 89% of them singletons. The CDR3 is made up of 16 amino acids. Trimming removed 0 bases at V and 2 bases at J, with 14 bases between. CDR1 and CDR2 from the germline V gene are SGHRS and YFSETQ. This chain connects TRBV5-1 to TRBJ1-2; possible D gene TRBD1, 5 bases. The sequenced sample was CD4+ T cells from peripheral blood mononuclear cells, obtained in the first trimester of pregnancy. This clonotype was obtained from a female donor in good health, enrolled as a control in a pregnancy study. This CDR3 reads CASSLAYRGSNYGYTF. The CDR3 coding sequence is TGCGCCAGCAGCTTGGCCTACCGGGGGTCCAACTATGGCTACACCTTC.